This TCR beta chain was recovered during a study of shared clonotypes between healthy human individuals. As defined, naive CD8 cells were CD45RO-negative and positively selected for CCR7, with terminally differentiated effector memory CD45RA+ cells excluded. The CDR3 is 18 amino acids. Germline V CDR1 and CDR2: LGHNA, YNFKEQ. V was trimmed by 5 bases and J by 4 bases, leaving 26 bases between them. Generated by immunoSEQ multiplex PCR, the TCRdb table keeps only in-frame clones and is missing some. This sample has a few hundred thousand clones; roughly 95% occur once, and the top ten carry 0.085% to 0.11%.

This receptor was taken from a woman under 40 in good health. Sequencing input: naive CD8+ T cells sorted from blood. The chain has TRBV4-2 and TRBJ1-2; a possible D gene is TRBD1 (5 bases). The CDR3 DNA is TGTGCCAGCAGCTCTACGACAGAGAACATCCTCTTTGGCTATGGCTACACCTTC. Protein sequence: CASSSTTENILFGYGYTF.